This T cell receptor beta chain was sequenced during a study of cytomegalovirus exposure and HLA in healthy donors. Study-wide results and caveats: Productive rates of about 90% or about 30% were seen for most TCR beta V segments in an earlier analysis.

In germline, CDR1 is MDHEN, CDR2 SYDVKM. The CDR3 is made up of 13 amino acids. Trimming pared 4 bases from V and 4 bases from J, leaving 10 bases between. Of note for this clone: Its antigen is unidentified.

The study ran its PCR with 60 Vbeta and 13 Jbeta primers. The table came from immunoSEQ multiplex PCR; TCRdb's copy has only in-frame clones and leaves some out. The profile covers about 200,000 clones, with 82% appearing a single time and 6.5% taken by the ten largest. Sequenced: PBMCs. The genes are TRBV28 and TRBJ1-2, with D possibly TRBD1 on 6 matching bases. The TCR was taken from a woman aged 45-60 years in good health and CMV-seropositive. The CDR3 sequence is CASSSNRVYGYTF. The DNA for the CDR3 is TGTGCCAGCAGTTCCAACAGGGTCTATGGCTACACCTTC.